A single sample gave rise to the 30 T cell receptor beta chains below, sequenced in a study of naive and memory T cell subsets. An oligonucleotide containing a UMI was ligated to the 3' end of TCR cDNA. Four PCR rounds used nested alpha and beta constant region primers plus the SP2 primer. Using its own MiXCR run on the 5' RACE reads, TCRdb lists one record per CDR3 protein. The table lists more than 45,000 distinct CDR3 sequences, 7.2% of them singletons. The receptors here all came from a male donor in good health.

This clonotype was picked up many times. This sequence joins TRBV29-1 and TRBJ2-1, with 8 bases that match TRBD2. The CDR3 extends over 17 amino acids. J was trimmed by 2 bases and V by 1 base; bases with no gene match: 10. Germline loops: CDR1 SQVTM, CDR2 ANQGSEA. CDR3 coding DNA: TGCAGCGTTGAAGGGGCTGAAAGCGGGAGAACCTACAATGAGCAGTTCTTC. Its protein product is CSVEGAESGRTYNEQFF.

This clonotype was picked up a small number of times. V gene TRBV6-6 combines with J gene TRBJ2-1, with 12 bases that match TRBD2. J was trimmed by 6 bases and V by 6 bases; bases with no gene match: 12. Germline V gene data show CDR1 as MNHNY and CDR2 as SVGAGI (reference sequence). The CDR3 loop spans 17 amino acids. The CDR3 reads CASSPGLPGLAGNEQFF. For the CDR3, the DNA is TGTGCCAGCAGCCCGGGACTGCCGGGACTAGCGGGCAATGAGCAGTTCTTC.

This clonotype was counted between two and nine times. V usage is TRBV20-1 and J usage is TRBJ1-1; the D is unclear. The ends were cut back, 0 bases at V and 1 base at J, with 12 bases in the middle. Germline V gene sequence: CDR1 DFQATT, CDR2 SNEGSKA (reference sequence). The CDR3 has 15 residues. CDR3 coding DNA: TGCAGTGCTAGAGATCCCAAGGATCGGAACACTGAAGCTTTCTTT. It codes for CSARDPKDRNTEAFF.

This clonotype was seen ten or more times. The junction does not match germline at one end; this may be a read error. V gene TRBV5-1 combines with J gene TRBJ2-1; D may be TRBD1 (6 bases). The CDR3 is 15 amino acids. The germline V gene has CDR1 SGHRS and CDR2 YFSETQ. As DNA, the CDR3 is TGCGCCAGCAGCCCGGCAGGACAGAGATACAATGAGCAGCTCTTC. This gives the protein CASSPAGQRYNEQLF.

This clonotype appeared many times. V usage is TRBV20-1 and J usage is TRBJ2-3; perhaps D is TRBD1 or TRBD2 (5 bases each). Germline loops: CDR1 DFQATT, CDR2 SNEGSKA (reference sequence). The V end lost 2 bases, the J end lost 4 bases, and 16 bases lay between the germline ends. This CDR3 contains 15 residues. CDR3 bases: TGCAGTGCTAGATCGAAAGAGATGGGGGCAGATACGCAGTATTTT. Its protein is CSARSKEMGADTQYF.

Ten or more counts support this clonotype. The rearrangement uses TRBV25-1 and TRBJ2-7; possible D gene TRBD1, 6 bases. V gave up 1 base and J gave up 5 bases, with 9 bases separating them. This CDR3 region has 13 residues. Germline V gene data show CDR1 as MGHDK and CDR2 as SYGVNS. The CDR3 DNA reads as TGTGCCAGCAGTGAATCTGGGGGCCACGAGCAGTACTTC. It yields the protein CASSESGGHEQYF.

In regard to this clonotype: This may be a read error, as it is one base from a much larger clone. This rearrangement joins TRBV6-1 to TRBJ2-3; maybe TRBD2 (5 bases). CDR3 length: 17 residues. V was shortened by 7 bases and J by 2 bases, with 22 bases between the two germline ends. CDR1 MNHNS and CDR2 SASEGT come from the germline V gene. The CDR3 region has the DNA TGTGCCAGCAATCTACGTTTCCGGGGAGACTCCACAGATACGCAGTATTTT. Translation gives CASNLRFRGDSTDTQYF.

The chain employs TRBV5-4 and TRBJ1-1, with D unresolved. This CDR3 spans 13 amino acids. V lost 3 bases and J 3 bases, leaving 9 bases between the germline ends. The germline CDR1 and CDR2 sequences are SGHNT and YYREEE (reference sequence). Here the CDR3 reads CASSYQEDTEAFF. The CDR3 DNA is TGTGCCAGCAGCTATCAGGAAGACACTGAAGCTTTCTTT.

The chain carries TRBV10-1 and TRBJ2-1, with a weak D call TRBD1 (5 bases). The V end lost 6 bases, the J end lost 4 bases, and 13 bases lay between the germline ends. The CDR3 length is 14 residues. The germline CDR1 and CDR2 sequences are WNHNN and SYGVQD (reference sequence). The CDR3 coding sequence is TGCGCCAGCAGCGCTGGGGCGGAGTACAATGAGCAGTTCTTC. It translates to CASSAGAEYNEQFF.

J is TRBJ2-7 and V is TRBV6-6, with D perhaps TRBD2 (7 bases). The CDR3 length is 20 residues. Trimming left V 4 bases short and J 0 bases short, with 28 bases between. Germline V gives CDR1 MNHNY, CDR2 SVGAGI (reference sequence). CDR3 sequence reads: CASSWGGGGRLAETSYEQYF. The CDR3 region has the DNA TGTGCCAGCAGTTGGGGGGGGGGCGGCCGGCTAGCGGAAACCTCCTACGAGCAGTACTTC.

This clonotype was observed a handful of times. This chain uses TRBV12-3 or TRBV12-4 with TRBJ1-1; TRBD1 matches at 9 bases. The trim removed 0 bases at V and 5 bases at J, leaving 4 bases unmatched. The CDR3 covers 15 residues. The CDR3 protein is CASSLATGGATEAFF. DNA of the CDR3: TGTGCCAGCAGTTTAGCAACAGGGGGCGCGACTGAAGCTTTCTTT.

This clonotype was counted only a few times. This rearrangement joins TRBV6-5 to TRBJ1-2; no reliable D call. The CDR3 consists of 15 residues. Trimming pared 0 bases from V and 4 bases from J, leaving 12 bases between. Per the germline V gene, CDR1 is MNHEY and CDR2 is SVGAGI. The CDR3: CASSYSGGLGYGYTF. As DNA, the CDR3 is TGTGCCAGCAGTTACTCGGGAGGGTTAGGCTATGGCTACACCTTC.

The chain joins TRBV18 to TRBJ2-6; a possible D gene is TRBD2 (7 bases). V was pared by 3 bases and J by 2 bases, with 17 bases between. CDR3 length: 18 residues. Per the germline V gene, CDR1 is KGHSH and CDR2 is LQKENI. CDR3 sequence: CASSPDVGGPTGANVLTF. The CDR3 bases are TGTGCCAGCTCACCGGATGTGGGGGGGCCTACTGGGGCCAACGTCCTGACTTTC.

The sample holds many counts of this clonotype. V and J are TRBV6-6 and TRBJ1-4, with a tentative D call TRBD1 (6 bases). Germline V CDR1 and CDR2: MNHNY, SVGAGI (reference sequence). Trimming took off 2 bases at V and 1 base at J, with 8 bases between the two ends. The CDR3 has 15 residues. CDR3 sequence reads: CASSYTRGTNEKLFF. The CDR3 DNA reads as TGTGCCAGCAGTTACACCAGGGGAACTAATGAAAAACTGTTTTTT.

The chain carries TRBV12-3 or TRBV12-4 and TRBJ1-5, with 8 bases lining up with TRBD1. CDR3 length equals 15 residues. Trimming at V came to 6 bases and at J to 3 bases, leaving 7 bases not matched to a gene. The CDR3 nucleotides are TGTGCCAGCAGCCAGACAGGGGTAAACAATCAGCCCCAGCATTTT. Amino acids: CASSQTGVNNQPQHF.

The V gene is TRBV11-2, the J gene TRBJ2-7; 10 nucleotides line up with TRBD2. This CDR3 contains 14 residues. Looked up from germline, CDR1 is SGHAT and CDR2 is FQNNGV. Trimming cost V 4 bases and J 3 bases; bases outside gene matches: 3. The CDR3 DNA follows: TGTGCCAGCAGCTCGTTAGCGGGAGGCTACGAGCAGTACTTC. Translated, it gives CASSSLAGGYEQYF.

This clonotype was counted ten times or more. The chain employs TRBV5-1 and TRBJ2-6; 7 bases are a match to TRBD1. This CDR3 has 16 residues. Germline lookup yields CDR1 SGHRS and CDR2 YFSETQ. V lost 4 bases, J lost 0 bases, and 4 bases stayed unmatched. CDR3 region: CASSGDRRSGANVLTF. CDR3 DNA sequence: TGCGCCAGCAGCGGGGACAGACGCTCTGGGGCCAACGTCCTGACTTTC.

At least ten counts were recorded for this clonotype. V is TRBV29-1 and J is TRBJ2-3, with 14 bases lining up with TRBD2. Germline CDR1 SQVTM, CDR2 ANQGSEA. Trimming took 3 bases from V and 3 from J; bases not matched to a gene: 2. CDR3 length: 15 residues. CDR3 amino acids: CSVEGLAGVTDTQYF. The CDR3 DNA is TGCAGCGTTGAGGGACTAGCGGGAGTTACAGATACGCAGTATTTT.

This clonotype turned up a few times. The chain recombines TRBV6-5 with TRBJ1-5; weak D call: TRBD1 (5 bases). The CDR3 totals 14 residues. Trimming removed 0 bases from V and 6 bases from J, with 9 bases in between. The germline V gene has CDR1 MNHEY and CDR2 SVGAGI. The CDR3 DNA is TGTGCCAGCAGTTACTCGGGGGGGGGTCAGCCCCAGCATTTT. This gives the protein CASSYSGGGQPQHF.

This clonotype was counted many times. The chain uses TRBV2 and TRBJ1-1, with unresolved D. The CDR3 totals 11 residues. CDR1 is SNHLY, CDR2 FYNNEI, per germline. Trimming took 8 bases from V and 6 from J, leaving 10 bases between them. The CDR3 sequence: CASCVRSEAFF. CDR3 nucleotides: TGTGCCAGCTGCGTCAGGTCTGAAGCTTTCTTT.

Details on this clonotype: A read error is possible here, since a much larger clone lies one base away. The chain uses TRBV7-2 and TRBJ2-4, with 8 positions matching TRBD1. Germline V CDR1 and CDR2: SGHTA, FQGNSA. CDR3 length: 16 residues. This chain's CDR3 is CASSSVAGGGKNIKYF. In DNA form, the CDR3 reads TGTGCCAGCAGCTCGGTTGCAGGGGGCGGCAAAAACATTAAGTACTTC.

The table lists this clonotype with many counts. The J gene is TRBJ1-1, the V gene TRBV19; no definite D call. The CDR3 spans 13 residues. The germline CDR1 and CDR2 sequences are LNHDA and SQIVND (reference sequence). V was shortened by 5 bases and J by 1 base, with 8 bases between the two germline ends. CDR3 residues: CASSLGPNTEAFF. CDR3 sequence (DNA): TGTGCCAGTAGTTTGGGCCCGAACACTGAAGCTTTCTTT.

This clonotype appeared many times. The chain links TRBV6-6 to TRBJ2-7; 9 bases align to TRBD2. Germline V gene sequence: CDR1 MNHNY, CDR2 SVGAGI (reference sequence). The CDR3 loop spans 13 amino acids. V shed 10 bases and J 3 bases; nucleotides not matched to a gene: 7. The CDR3 reads CATSGTSSYEQYF. The CDR3 DNA is TGTGCCACCTCCGGGACTAGCAGCTACGAGCAGTACTTC.

The chain employs TRBV10-3 and TRBJ2-1, with a tentative D call TRBD2 (5 bases). V was trimmed by 4 bases and J by 10 bases, leaving 32 bases between them. The germline gives CDR1 ENHRY, CDR2 SYGVKD. The CDR3 loop spans 19 amino acids. The CDR3 DNA reads TGTGCCATCAGTGCAGCTCTAGGGAGAGCGCCCGAGTTCGGGGAGGAGCAGTTCTTC. It translates to CAISAALGRAPEFGEEQFF.

The gene calls are TRBV6-6 and TRBJ2-3; TRBD1 or TRBD2 may be the D gene (6 bases each). Trimming shortened V by 5 bases and J by 4 bases, and 16 bases separated the two germline ends. Germline assignment: CDR1 MNHNY and CDR2 SVGAGI (reference sequence). The CDR3 consists of 15 residues. The CDR3 sequence is CASSTRGQGADTQYF. The CDR3 nucleotides read TGTGCCAGCAGTACTCGGGGGCAGGGCGCAGATACGCAGTATTTT.

This clonotype has ten or more counts. This chain connects TRBV9 to TRBJ1-1; a weak D match, TRBD1 (5 bases). CDR1 is SGDLS and CDR2 is YYNGEE in the germline V gene. Trimming cost V 0 bases and J 4 bases, with 13 bases left between them. This CDR3 comprises 15 residues. This CDR3 reads CASSVEGREGTEAFF. The CDR3 DNA follows: TGTGCCAGCAGCGTAGAGGGCAGGGAGGGCACTGAAGCTTTCTTT.

The V call is TRBV11-2, the J call TRBJ1-1, with 8 bases identical to TRBD1. CDR1 is SGHAT and CDR2 is FQNNGV in the germline V gene. The CDR3 totals 12 residues. With 6 bases clipped from V and 8 bases from J, the junction kept 5 bases outside the gene matches. CDR3 sequence: CASSHHRGEAFF. CDR3 coding DNA: TGTGCCAGCAGTCATCACAGGGGGGAAGCTTTCTTT.

This clonotype was detected ten times or more. The V gene is TRBV5-5, the J gene TRBJ2-5, with D possibly called TRBD1 or TRBD2 (5 bases each). Per germline, CDR1 SGHKS and CDR2 YYEKEE (reference sequence). This CDR3 comprises 18 residues. V lost 6 bases, J lost 1 base, and 25 bases lay in between. The CDR3 region is CASKPELGLGGGQETQYF. The CDR3 DNA reads TGTGCCAGCAAACCCGAGTTGGGTCTGGGTGGGGGCCAAGAGACCCAGTACTTC. Variable domain in full (rest from reference TRBV5-5 and TRBJ2-5): DAGVTQSPTHLIKTRGQQVTLRCSPISGHKSVSWYQQVLGQGPQFIFQYYEKEERGRGNFPDRFSARQFPNYSSELNVNALLLGDSALYLCASKPELGLGGGQETQYFGPGTRLLVL.

The V call is TRBV7-9, the J call TRBJ2-1; perhaps TRBD2 as D (5 bases). The germline gives CDR1 SEHNR, CDR2 FQNEAQ (reference sequence). Trimming removed 0 bases at V and 8 bases at J, with 5 bases between. The CDR3 is 12 amino acids. CDR3 sequence: CASSLARDEQFF. The CDR3 DNA follows: TGTGCCAGCAGCTTAGCGCGGGATGAGCAGTTCTTC.

This clonotype was detected ten times or more. The V gene is TRBV29-1, the J gene TRBJ2-3; weak D call: TRBD2 (6 bases). The CDR3 spans 15 residues. The V end was cut by 4 bases, the J end by 1 base, with 15 bases between. Germline CDR1 SQVTM, CDR2 ANQGSEA. The chain's CDR3 is CSVVRATGGTDTQYF. The CDR3 nucleotides read TGCAGCGTTGTACGGGCCACGGGGGGCACAGATACGCAGTATTTT.